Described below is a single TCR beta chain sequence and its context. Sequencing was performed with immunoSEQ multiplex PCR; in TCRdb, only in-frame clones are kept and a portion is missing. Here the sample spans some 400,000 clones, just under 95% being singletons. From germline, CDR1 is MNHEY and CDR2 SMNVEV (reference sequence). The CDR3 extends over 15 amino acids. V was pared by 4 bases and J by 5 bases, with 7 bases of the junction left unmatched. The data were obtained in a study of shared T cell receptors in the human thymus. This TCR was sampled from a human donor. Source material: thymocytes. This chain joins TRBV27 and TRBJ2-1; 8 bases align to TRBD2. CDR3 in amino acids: CASSSDAGGDNEQFF. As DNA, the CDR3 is TGTGCCAGCAGTTCCGACGCGGGAGGTGACAATGAGCAGTTCTTC.